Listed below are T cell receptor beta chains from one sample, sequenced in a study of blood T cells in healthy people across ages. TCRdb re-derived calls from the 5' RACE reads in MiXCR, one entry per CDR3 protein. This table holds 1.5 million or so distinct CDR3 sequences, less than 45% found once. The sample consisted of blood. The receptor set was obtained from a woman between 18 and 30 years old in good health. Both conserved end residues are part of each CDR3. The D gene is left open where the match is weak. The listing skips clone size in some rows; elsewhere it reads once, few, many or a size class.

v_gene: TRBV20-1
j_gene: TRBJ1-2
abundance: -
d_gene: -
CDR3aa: CSASGGFDYGYTF
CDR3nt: TGCAGTGCTAGTGGCGGGTTCGACTATGGCTACACCTTC

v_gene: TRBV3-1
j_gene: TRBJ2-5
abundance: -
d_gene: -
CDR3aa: CASSLLTRRETQYF
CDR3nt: TGTGCCAGCAGTCTATTGACTAGAAGGGAGACCCAGTACTTC

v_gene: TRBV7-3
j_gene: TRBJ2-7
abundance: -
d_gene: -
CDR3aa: CASSLECHPLTYEQYF
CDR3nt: TGTGCCAGCAGCTTAGAATGTCACCCACTCACCTACGAGCAGTACTTC

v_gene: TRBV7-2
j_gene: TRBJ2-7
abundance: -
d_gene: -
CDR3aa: CASSNLGGSGYEQYF
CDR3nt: TGTGCCAGCAGCAATTTAGGGGGATCGGGGTACGAGCAGTACTTC

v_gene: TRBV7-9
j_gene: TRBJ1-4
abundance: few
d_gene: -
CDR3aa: CASSSHLLSRRAEFNEKLFF
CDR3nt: TGTGCCAGCAGCTCCCATTTATTGTCCCGAAGGGCCGAGTTTAATGAAAAACTGTTTTTT

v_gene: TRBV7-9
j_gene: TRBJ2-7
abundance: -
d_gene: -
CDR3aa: CASSPPRDYEQYF
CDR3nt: TGTGCCAGCAGCCCCCCTCGGGACTACGAGCAGTACTTC

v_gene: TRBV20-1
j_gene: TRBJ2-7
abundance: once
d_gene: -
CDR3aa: CSATTTEGPTEEQYF
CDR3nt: TGCAGCGCAACAACCACGGAAGGTCCAACGGAAGAGCAGTACTTC

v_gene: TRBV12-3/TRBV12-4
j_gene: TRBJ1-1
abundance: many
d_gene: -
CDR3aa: CASSLLGGTEAFF
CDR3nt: TGTGCCAGCAGTTTACTGGGGGGGACTGAAGCTTTCTTT

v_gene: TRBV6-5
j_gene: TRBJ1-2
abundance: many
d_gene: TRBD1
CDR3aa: CASSYSPDRGYGYTF
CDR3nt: TGTGCCAGCAGTTACTCTCCCGACAGGGGCTATGGCTACACCTTC

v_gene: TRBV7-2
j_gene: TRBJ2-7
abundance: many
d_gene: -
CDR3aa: CASSPFSSYEQYF
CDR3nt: TGTGCCAGCAGCCCGTTTAGCTCCTACGAGCAGTACTTC

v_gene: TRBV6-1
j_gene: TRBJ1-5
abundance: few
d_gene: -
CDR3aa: CASSEGWGNQPQHF
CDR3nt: TGTGCCAGCAGTGAAGGTTGGGGAAATCAGCCCCAGCATTTT

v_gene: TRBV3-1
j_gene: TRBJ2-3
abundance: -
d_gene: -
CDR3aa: CASSQGRASPRYF
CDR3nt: TGTGCCAGCAGCCAAGGCCGGGCCTCCCCCAGGTATTTT

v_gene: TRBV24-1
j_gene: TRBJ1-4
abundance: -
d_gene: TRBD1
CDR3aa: CATSDGTGEREKLFF
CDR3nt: TGTGCCACCAGTGATGGGACAGGGGAAAGGGAAAAACTGTTTTTT

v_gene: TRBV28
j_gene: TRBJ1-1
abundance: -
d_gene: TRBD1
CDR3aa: CASSLPTGKAFF
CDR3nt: TGTGCCAGCAGTTTGCCGACAGGGAAAGCTTTCTTT

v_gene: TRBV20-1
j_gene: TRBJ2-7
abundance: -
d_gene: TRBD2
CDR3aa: CSAPGLAVGEQYF
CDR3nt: TGCAGTGCCCCGGGACTAGCGGTGGGCGAGCAGTACTTC

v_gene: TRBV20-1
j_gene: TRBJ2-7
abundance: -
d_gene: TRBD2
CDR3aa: CSARDGASGSVSNNEQYF
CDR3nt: TGCAGTGCTAGAGATGGGGCTAGCGGGAGCGTGTCCAACAATGAGCAGTACTTC

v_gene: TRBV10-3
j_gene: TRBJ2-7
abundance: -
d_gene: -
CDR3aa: CAISAKTGSDEQYF
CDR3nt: TGTGCCATCAGTGCAAAAACCGGGAGTGACGAGCAGTACTTC

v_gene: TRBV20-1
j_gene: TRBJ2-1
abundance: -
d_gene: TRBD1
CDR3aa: CGAEDRGLYNEQFF
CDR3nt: TGCGGTGCTGAAGACAGGGGTCTTTACAATGAGCAGTTCTTC

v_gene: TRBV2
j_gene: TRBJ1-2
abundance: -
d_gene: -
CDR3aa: CASSEGGRVGYGYTF
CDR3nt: TGTGCCAGCAGTGAGGGTGGCAGGGTGGGCTATGGCTACACCTTC

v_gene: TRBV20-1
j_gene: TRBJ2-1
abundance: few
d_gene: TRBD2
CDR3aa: CSARDPSGSVEQFF
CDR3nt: TGCAGTGCTAGAGACCCCAGCGGGAGCGTTGAGCAGTTCTTC

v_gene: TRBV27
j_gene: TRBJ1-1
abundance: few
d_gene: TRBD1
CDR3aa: CASSPLGTGGLNTEAFF
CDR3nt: TGTGCCAGCAGTCCACTCGGGACAGGGGGCCTAAACACTGAAGCTTTCTTT

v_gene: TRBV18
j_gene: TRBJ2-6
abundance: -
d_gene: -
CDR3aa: CASSPDRSSGANVLTF
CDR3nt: TGTGCCAGCTCACCCGACCGCAGCTCTGGGGCCAACGTCCTGACTTTC

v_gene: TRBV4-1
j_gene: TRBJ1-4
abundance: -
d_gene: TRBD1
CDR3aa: CASSQVRTGDEKLFF
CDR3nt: TGCGCCAGCAGCCAAGTACGGACAGGGGATGAAAAACTGTTTTTT

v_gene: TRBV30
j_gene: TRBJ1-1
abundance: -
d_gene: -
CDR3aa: CAWKYLATEAFF
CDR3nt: TGTGCCTGGAAATATTTGGCCACTGAAGCTTTCTTT

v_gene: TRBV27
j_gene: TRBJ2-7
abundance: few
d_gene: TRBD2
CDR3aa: CASSSPLAGAYEQYF
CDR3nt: TGTGCCAGCAGTTCTCCTCTAGCGGGGGCCTACGAGCAGTACTTC

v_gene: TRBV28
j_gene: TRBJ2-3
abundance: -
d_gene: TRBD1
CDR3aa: CASRSQGADADTQYF
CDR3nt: TGTGCCAGCAGATCACAGGGGGCGGACGCAGATACGCAGTATTTT

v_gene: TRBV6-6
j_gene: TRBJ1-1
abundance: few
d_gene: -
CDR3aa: CASRLDGGNTEAFF
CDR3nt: TGTGCCAGCAGACTCGACGGGGGGAACACTGAAGCTTTCTTT

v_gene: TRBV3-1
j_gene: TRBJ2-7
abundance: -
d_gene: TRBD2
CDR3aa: CASSQASGSTDEQYF
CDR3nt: TGTGCCAGCAGCCAGGCTAGCGGAAGCACCGACGAGCAGTACTTC

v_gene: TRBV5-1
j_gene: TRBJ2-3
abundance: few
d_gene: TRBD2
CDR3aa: CASRELATSTDTQYF
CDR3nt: TGCGCCAGCAGGGAACTAGCGACTAGCACAGATACGCAGTATTTT

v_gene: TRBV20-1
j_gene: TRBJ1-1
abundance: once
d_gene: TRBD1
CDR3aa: CSVGQGAVTEAFF
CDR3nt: TGCAGCGTAGGACAGGGGGCCGTCACTGAAGCTTTCTTT

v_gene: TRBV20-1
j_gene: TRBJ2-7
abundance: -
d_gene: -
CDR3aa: CSVGAGVYEQYF
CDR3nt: TGCAGTGTCGGCGCTGGGGTCTACGAGCAGTACTTC

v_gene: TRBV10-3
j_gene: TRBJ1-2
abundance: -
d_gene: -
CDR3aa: CAISGQAFNYGYTF
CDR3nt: TGTGCCATCAGTGGGCAGGCCTTTAACTATGGCTACACCTTC

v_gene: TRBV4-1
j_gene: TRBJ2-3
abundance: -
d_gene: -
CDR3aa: CASSKRTKDTQYF
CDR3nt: TGCGCCAGCAGCAAACGGACAAAAGATACGCAGTATTTT

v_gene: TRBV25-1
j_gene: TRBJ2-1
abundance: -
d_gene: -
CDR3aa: CASVSWNEQFF
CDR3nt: TGTGCCTCCGTTTCCTGGAATGAGCAGTTCTTC

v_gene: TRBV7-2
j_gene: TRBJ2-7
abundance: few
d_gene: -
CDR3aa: CASSLVQSRGQEQYF
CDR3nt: TGTGCCAGCAGCTTAGTCCAATCCCGGGGACAAGAGCAGTACTTC

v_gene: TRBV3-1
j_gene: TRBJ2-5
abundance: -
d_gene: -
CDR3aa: CASGWDLQETQYF
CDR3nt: TGTGCCAGCGGCTGGGACCTCCAAGAGACCCAGTACTTC